The T cell receptor (beta chain) under discussion was sequenced for a study of T cells in Graves' hyperthyroidism and ophthalmopathy. RNA transcripts served as the template for amplifying TCR beta CDR3 regions. The primer set for the first-round RT-PCR of the TCR CDR3 was HTBI. MiXCR, run by TCRdb on the multiplex PCR reads, gives a single entry per CDR3 protein. This sample yields roughly 380,000 distinct CDR3 sequences, of which approximately 18% are seen a single time; roughly a sixth belongs to the top ten. V dropped 2 bases and J dropped 5; count of bases not matched to a gene: 7. The germline CDR1 and CDR2 sequences are MDHEN and SYDVKM. This CDR3 has 15 residues.

The sequenced sample was blood. V usage is TRBV28 and J usage is TRBJ2-5; 8 positions agree with TRBD2. This TCR was recovered from a woman aged 40 to 50 with Graves' ophthalmopathy. CDR3 protein: CASSLPAGAEETQYF. CDR3 DNA: TGTGCCAGCAGTTTACCAGCGGGGGCTGAGGAGACCCAGTACTTC.